Given below is one T cell receptor (beta chain) in context. Its antigen remains undetermined. The input lacks base qualities; no much larger clone sits a single base away. These data originate in a study of a mutant IDH1 vaccine in newly diagnosed glioma (dated by TCRdb to the early 2020s). Looking at the study overall: Vaccination was initiated 4-6 weeks after radiotherapy alone, or concurrently with temozolomide cycles in the chemotherapy-containing groups. The 30 to 40 treated patients were 62.5% male and roughly 38% female, with a mean age of approximately 40 years. Before enrollment, most patients had been given radiochemotherapy with temozolomide as standard therapy, while the rest had received either radiotherapy alone or temozolomide alone. For exploratory analyses, longitudinal TCRB deep sequencing was carried out in about two dozen treated patients wherever samples were available. Six visits were used for peripheral blood collection: V03 (baseline), V05, V07, V10, V12 and V13. The week-35 safety follow-up was designated visit V12, and the week-47 end of study was designated visit V13.

Beyond this particular receptor, the publication reports: The authors stated that sample limitations prevented analyses of patient blood samples from being reproduced. Availability determined which PBMC samples were chosen for TCRB deep sequencing. Across multiple MHC alleles, vaccine-induced immune responses were seen in nearly 95% of patients. Pseudoprogression appeared unrelated to alterations in the top peripheral T cell clonotypes detected by TCRB sequencing.

To prepare the library, the immunoSEQ multiplex PCR assay was applied. Following the manufacturer's protocol, the hsTCRB Kit was used to amplify rearranged TCR beta chain sequences. TCRB libraries were sequenced on an Illumina MiSeq. Turning to the authors' computational methods: The kit vendor's proprietary platform handled demultiplexing, trimming and gene mapping. Drawn from immuneACCESS, this table holds only the in-frame rearrangements with V and J called that TCRdb kept. Clones are partly lost; checked studies trace under half to an unresolved V gene and leave the rest unexplained. That table gives V, J and clone size, and the DNA gave D and trimming. The sample table lists about 60,000 clones, roughly 90% of them with a count of one. 1.6% of the sample lies in the top ten. Reading the label with the study, this specimen's time point is: week 35, safety follow-up. A 20-mer mutant IDH1 peptide at 300 micrograms in Montanide made up each vaccine dose, which was injected subcutaneously together with topical imiquimod. Eight vaccinations were administered to patients in weeks 1, 3, 5, 7, 11, 15, 19 and 23, corresponding to visits V03 through V10. All donors had newly diagnosed IDH1-mutant astrocytomas of WHO grade 3 or 4 that showed loss of nuclear ATRX. The samples were drawn from NOA16, a multicentre, single-arm, open-label phase I trial in Germany that tested a mutant IDH1 peptide vaccine in humans for the first time. Genomic DNA for TCRB sequencing was extracted from EDTA blood using the DNeasy Blood and Tissue Kit.

The specimen was PBMCs, collected from a glioma patient whose treatment included an IDH1 peptide vaccine. The clonotype was recovered from a middle-aged man with glioma.

The bases read TGTGCCAGCAGCGAGGGACATTCGAACACTGAAGCTTTCTTT. Translated, this is CASSEGHSNTEAFF. The sequence is built from TRBV13 and TRBJ1-1, and perhaps TRBD1 as D gene, on 6 matching bases. The CDR3 covers 14 residues, taking in both the cysteine and the phenylalanine. The read is trimmed to its CDR3 DNA, 42 bases read in frame from base 1. V gives up 5 bases and J gives up 1 base, and the segment between their germline ends measures 11 bases. The germline V gene (reference sequence) provides CDR1 PRHDT and CDR2 FYEKMQ.